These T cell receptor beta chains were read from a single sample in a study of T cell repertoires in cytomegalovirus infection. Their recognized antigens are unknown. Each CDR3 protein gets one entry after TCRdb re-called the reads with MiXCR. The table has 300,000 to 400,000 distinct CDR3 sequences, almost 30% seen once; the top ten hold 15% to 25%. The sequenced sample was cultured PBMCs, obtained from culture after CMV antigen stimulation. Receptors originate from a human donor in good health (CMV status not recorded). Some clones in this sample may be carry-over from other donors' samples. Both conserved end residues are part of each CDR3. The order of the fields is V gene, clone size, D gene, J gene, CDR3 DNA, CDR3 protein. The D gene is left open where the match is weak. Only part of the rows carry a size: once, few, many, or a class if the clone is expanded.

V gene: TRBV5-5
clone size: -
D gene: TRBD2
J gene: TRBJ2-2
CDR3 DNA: TGTGCCAGCAGCGCGGGACTAGCGTTGAACACCGGGGAGCTGTTTTTT
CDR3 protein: CASSAGLALNTGELFF

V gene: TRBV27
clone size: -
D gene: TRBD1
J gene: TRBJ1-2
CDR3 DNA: TGTGCCAGCAGTAGGGGGACAGGGGGGGTCTATGGCTACACCTTC
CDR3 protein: CASSRGTGGVYGYTF

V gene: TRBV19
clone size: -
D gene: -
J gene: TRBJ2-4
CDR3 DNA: TGTGCCAGTAGTAAACGGCGATGGGCCAAAAACATTCAGTACTTC
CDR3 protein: CASSKRRWAKNIQYF

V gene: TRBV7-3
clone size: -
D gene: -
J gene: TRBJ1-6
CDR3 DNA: TGTGCCAGCAGCTCCCTCGGTTCCCATTCACCCCTCCACTTT
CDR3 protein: CASSSLGSHSPLHF

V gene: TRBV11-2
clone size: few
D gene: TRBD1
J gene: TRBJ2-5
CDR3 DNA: TGTGCCAGCAGCTCGCCCGGACAGGGAGAGGAGACCCAGTACTTC
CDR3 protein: CASSSPGQGEETQYF

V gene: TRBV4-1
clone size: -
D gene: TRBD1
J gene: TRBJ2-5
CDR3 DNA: TGCGCCAGCAGCCAAGACCCTTCTGGACAGGAGGAGACCCAGTACTTC
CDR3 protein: CASSQDPSGQEETQYF

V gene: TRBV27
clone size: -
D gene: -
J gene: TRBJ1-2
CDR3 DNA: TGTGCCAGCAGTTCGGGTGTGAGCTATGGCTACACCTTC
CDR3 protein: CASSSGVSYGYTF

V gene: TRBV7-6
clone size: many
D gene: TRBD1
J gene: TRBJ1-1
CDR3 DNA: TGTGCCAGCAGCTTTATATGGGGAAGACAGGGACCCTTACCCGGACCCCCCTTGAATGAAGCTTTCTTT
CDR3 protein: CASSFIWGRQGPLPGPPLNEAFF

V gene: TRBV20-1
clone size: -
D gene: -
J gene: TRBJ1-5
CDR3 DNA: TGCAGTGCGATGGACCGCTGGGGTGGCAATCAGCCCCAGCATTTT
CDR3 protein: CSAMDRWGGNQPQHF

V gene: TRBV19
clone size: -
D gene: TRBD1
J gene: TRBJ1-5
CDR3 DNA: TGTGCCAGTAGTACGACAGGGGACAATCAGCCCCAGCATTTT
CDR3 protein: CASSTTGDNQPQHF

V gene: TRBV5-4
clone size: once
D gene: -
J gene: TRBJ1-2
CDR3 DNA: TGTGCCAGCAGCCTCGACGCAGCCACTAACTATGGCTACACCTTC
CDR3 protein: CASSLDAATNYGYTF

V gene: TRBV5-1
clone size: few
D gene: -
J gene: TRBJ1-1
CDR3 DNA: TGCGCCAGCAGCTTCCCAGGGCGGAACACTGAAGCTTTCTTT
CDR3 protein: CASSFPGRNTEAFF

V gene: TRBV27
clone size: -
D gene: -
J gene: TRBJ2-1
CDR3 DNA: TGTGCCAGCGGTTTAGAGGCAGGGCCTTACAATGAGCAGTTCTTC
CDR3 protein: CASGLEAGPYNEQFF

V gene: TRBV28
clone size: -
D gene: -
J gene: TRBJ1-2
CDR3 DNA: TGTGCCAGCAGTCAAGCCCTCTCAAGCTATGGCTACACCTTC
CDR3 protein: CASSQALSSYGYTF

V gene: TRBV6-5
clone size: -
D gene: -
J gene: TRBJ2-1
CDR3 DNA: TGTGCCAGCAGACCTAGACTAGGCTCCTACAATGAGCAGTTCTTC
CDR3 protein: CASRPRLGSYNEQFF